The following is a T cell receptor (beta chain) sequence with its context. No antigen is known for it. Breast cancer patients provided tissue from their axillary draining lymph nodes. The sample is drawn from a study of breast tumors, draining lymph nodes, adjacent tissues. Study-wide results and limits: Findings are consistent with lymph node origin and intratumoral expansion of most tumor T cells.

The CDR3 is made up of 14 amino acids. The germline CDR1 and CDR2 sequences are SQVTM and ANQGSEA. V was clipped by 6 bases and J by 7 bases, with 18 bases between them. TCRdb processed the multiplex PCR reads anew with MiXCR; each CDR3 protein has one entry. The table records about 230,000 distinct CDR3 sequences, roughly 32% of them present only once. Sequenced sample: axillary lymph node tissue. This TCR came from a female donor with breast cancer. Some clones in this sample may be carry-over from other donors' samples. This chain joins TRBV29-1 and TRBJ1-4; D may be TRBD1 (6 bases). The CDR3, as DNA: TGCAGCGTGGGTCCGACAGGCAGGAGTGAAAAACTGTTTTTT. Translated: CSVGPTGRSEKLFF. Filled out from reference TRBV29-1 and TRBJ1-4, the complete variable domain reads SAVISQKPSRDICQRGTSLTIQCQVDSQVTMMFWYRQQPGQSLTLIATANQGSEATYESGFVIDKFPISRPNLTFSTLTVSNMSPEDSSIYLCSVGPTGRSEKLFFGSGTQLSVL.